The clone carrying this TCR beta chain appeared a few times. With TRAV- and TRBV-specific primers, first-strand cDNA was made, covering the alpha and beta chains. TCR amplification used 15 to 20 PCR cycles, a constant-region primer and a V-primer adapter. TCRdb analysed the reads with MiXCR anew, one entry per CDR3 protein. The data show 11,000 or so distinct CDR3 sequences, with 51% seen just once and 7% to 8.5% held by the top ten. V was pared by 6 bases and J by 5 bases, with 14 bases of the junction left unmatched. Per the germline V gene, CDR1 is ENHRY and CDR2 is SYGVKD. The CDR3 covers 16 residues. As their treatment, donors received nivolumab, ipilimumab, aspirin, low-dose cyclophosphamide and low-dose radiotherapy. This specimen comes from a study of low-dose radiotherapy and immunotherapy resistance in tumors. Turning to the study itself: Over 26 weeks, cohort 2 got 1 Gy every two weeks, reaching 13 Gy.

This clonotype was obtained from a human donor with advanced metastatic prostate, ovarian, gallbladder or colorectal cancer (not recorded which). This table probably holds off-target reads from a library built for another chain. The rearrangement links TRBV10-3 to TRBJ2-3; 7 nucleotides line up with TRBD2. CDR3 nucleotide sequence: TGTGCCATCAGAGCCAAGGGAGTCGGGGGGAAAGATACGCAGTATTTT. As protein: CAIRAKGVGGKDTQYF.